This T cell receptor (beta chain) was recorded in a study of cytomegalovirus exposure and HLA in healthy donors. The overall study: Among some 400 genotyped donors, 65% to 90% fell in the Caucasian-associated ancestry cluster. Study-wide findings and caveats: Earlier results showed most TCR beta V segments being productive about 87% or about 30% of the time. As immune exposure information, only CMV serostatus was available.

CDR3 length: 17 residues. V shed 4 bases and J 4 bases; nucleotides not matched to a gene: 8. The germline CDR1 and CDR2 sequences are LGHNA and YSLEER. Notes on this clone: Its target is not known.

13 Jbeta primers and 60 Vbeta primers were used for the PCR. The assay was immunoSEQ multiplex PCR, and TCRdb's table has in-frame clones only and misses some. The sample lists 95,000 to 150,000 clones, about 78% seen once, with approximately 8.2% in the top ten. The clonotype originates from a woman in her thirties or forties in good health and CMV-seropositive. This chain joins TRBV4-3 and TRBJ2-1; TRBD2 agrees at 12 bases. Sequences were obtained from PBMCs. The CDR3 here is CASSPRRTSGEYNEQFF. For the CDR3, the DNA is TGCGCCAGCAGCCCGCGGAGGACTAGCGGGGAGTACAATGAGCAGTTCTTC.